The next 11 T cell receptor beta chains were all read from a single sample in a study of T cell responses to AZD1222 COVID-19 vaccine. Produced via immunoSEQ multiplex PCR; TCRdb's table is partial and in-frame only. This sample carries some 66,000 clones, approximately 84% of them seen once, and the ten largest clones take 17%. The sample consisted of peripheral blood, taken on day 0 of AZD1222 vaccination. These receptors all stem from an adult in good health.

This chain's CDR3 is CASSYSFTGGITEAFF. The DNA for the CDR3 is TGTGCCAGCAGTTACTCGTTTACAGGGGGGATCACTGAAGCTTTCTTT. The rearrangement joins TRBV6-5 to TRBJ1-1; 8 nucleotides agree with TRBD1. The CDR3 is made up of 16 amino acids. The germline gives CDR1 MNHEY, CDR2 SVGAGI. V shed 0 bases, J shed 4 bases, and the junction held 7 bases outside the gene matches.

CDR3 DNA: TGTGCCAGCAGCCAAACAGCCAGGGCCAATTCACCCCTCCACTTT. It specifies CASSQTARANSPLHF. The chain uses TRBV4-2 and TRBJ1-6; maybe TRBD1 (5 bases). CDR3 length equals 15 residues. Germline CDR1 and CDR2: LGHNA and YNFKEQ. With 2 bases removed from V and 7 bases from J, the gap between germline ends came to 12 bases.

On this clone: The same CDR3 can be traced to other DNA sequences in this sample. The chain links TRBV5-1 to TRBJ1-1, with D uncertain. The length of the CDR3 is 14 residues. Looked up from germline, CDR1 is SGHRS and CDR2 is YFSETQ. The V end lost 2 bases, the J end lost 0 bases, and 8 bases lay between the germline ends. CDR3 in DNA: TGCGCCAGCAGCTTTGACGGCATGAACACTGAAGCTTTCTTT. Encoded protein: CASSFDGMNTEAFF.

Worth noting for this clone: In the same sample, other DNA sequences code for this CDR3. This rearrangement joins TRBV28 to TRBJ2-5; 12 bases align to TRBD2. The germline gives CDR1 MDHEN, CDR2 SYDVKM. Unmatched junction bases numbered 6, after V lost 2 bases and J lost 5 bases. The CDR3 sequence is 16 residues long. The CDR3: CASSLPSGRATETQYF. The DNA for the CDR3 is TGTGCCAGCAGTTTACCTAGCGGGAGGGCCACGGAGACCCAGTACTTC.

The chain couples TRBV9 to TRBJ1-5; the D gene is possibly TRBD1 (5 bases). CDR3 length equals 15 residues. The germline CDR1 and CDR2 sequences are SGDLS and YYNGEE. V was clipped by 4 bases and J by 3 bases, with 14 bases between them. The CDR3 nucleotides read TGTGCCAGCAGCACAGTAGGGGACTACAATCAGCCCCAGCATTTT. The encoded protein is CASSTVGDYNQPQHF.

The CDR3 DNA reads TGTGCGGCGGCACTGCGCGGGAGGCCATCCAATGAGCAGTTCTTC. This gives the protein CAAALRGRPSNEQFF. This chain connects TRBV2 to TRBJ2-1; 8 positions match TRBD2. From germline, CDR1 is SNHLY and CDR2 FYNNEI. The CDR3 runs 15 residues.

This clone was recorded once. The chain links TRBV5-4 to TRBJ1-1, with TRBD1 as a possible D gene (6 bases). Looked up from germline, CDR1 is SGHNT and CDR2 is YYREEE (reference sequence). The CDR3 has 14 residues. V dropped 0 bases and J dropped 8 bases, with 14 bases sitting between them. CDR3 sequence (DNA): TGTGCCAGCAGCTTGGCGGGGGACAAAGCGGAAGCTTTCTTT. It yields the protein CASSLAGDKAEAFF.

The gene calls are TRBV28 and TRBJ1-1; D not resolved. This CDR3 has 11 residues. V dropped 10 bases and J dropped 7 bases, with 13 bases sitting between them. Germline lookup yields CDR1 MDHEN and CDR2 SYDVKM. The CDR3, as DNA: TGTGCCACTAACGACCTTCTTGAAGCTTTCTTT. This translates into CATNDLLEAFF.

The chain employs TRBV7-8 and TRBJ2-7, with TRBD2 as a possible D gene (6 bases). Germline V CDR1 and CDR2: SGHVS, FQNEAQ. The CDR3 totals 15 residues. V lost 6 bases and J 0 bases, leaving 15 bases between the germline ends. The DNA of the CDR3 is TGTGCCAGCAGGCGGGGTGGTTGGAGCTCCTACGAGCAGTACTTC. The encoded protein is CASRRGGWSSYEQYF.

V usage is TRBV5-6 and J usage is TRBJ2-4, with 16 bases identical to TRBD2. The trim removed 4 bases at V and 1 base at J, leaving 5 bases unmatched. Per germline, CDR1 SGHDT and CDR2 YYEEEE. CDR3 length: 18 residues. CDR3 nucleotides: TGTGCCAGCAGCCCGGGACTAGCGGGAGGGGTGGCCAAAAACATTCAGTACTTC. This codes for CASSPGLAGGVAKNIQYF. The full variable domain, its missing parts supplied by reference TRBV5-6 and TRBJ2-4, is DAGVTQSPTHLIKTRGQQVTLRCSPKSGHDTVSWYQQALGQGPQFIFQYYEEEERQRGNFPDRFSGHQFPNYSSELNVNALLLGDSALYLCASSPGLAGGVAKNIQYFGAGTRLSVL.

The chain carries TRBV18 and TRBJ1-5; D is perhaps TRBD1 (5 bases). This CDR3 has 16 residues. The germline V gene has CDR1 KGHSH and CDR2 LQKENI. Trimming pared 4 bases from V and 4 bases from J, leaving 17 bases between. In nucleotides, the CDR3 is TGTGCCAGCTCACTCTTTGGACGGGGGATAAATCAGCCCCAGCATTTT. It translates to CASSLFGRGINQPQHF.